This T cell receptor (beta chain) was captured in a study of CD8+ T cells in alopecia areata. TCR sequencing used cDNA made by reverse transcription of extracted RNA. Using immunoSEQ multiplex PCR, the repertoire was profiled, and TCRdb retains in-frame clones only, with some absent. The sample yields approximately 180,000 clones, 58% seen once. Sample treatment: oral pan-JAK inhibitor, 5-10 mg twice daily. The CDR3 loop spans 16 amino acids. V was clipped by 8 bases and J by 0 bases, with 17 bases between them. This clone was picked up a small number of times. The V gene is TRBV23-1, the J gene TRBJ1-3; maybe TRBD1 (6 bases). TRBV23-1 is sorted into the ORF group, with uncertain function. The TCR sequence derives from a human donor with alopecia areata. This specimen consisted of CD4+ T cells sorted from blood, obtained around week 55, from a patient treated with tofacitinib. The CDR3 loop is CASASNGGHSGNTIYF. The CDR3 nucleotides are TGCGCCAGCGCTTCGAATGGGGGCCACTCTGGAAACACCATATATTTT.